This T cell receptor beta chain originates from a study of beta chain features in type 1 diabetes (dated by TCRdb to the late 2010s). About the study as a whole: Mean age, gender distribution, total cell number and subset yield were not different between patients and healthy donors. A total of over 95,000,000 sorted cells were examined across all samples, and RNA yield correlated strongly with the number of cells per subset. In the study, TCRB repertoires of sorted circulating CD4+ T cell subsets from recently diagnosed type 1 diabetes patients were compared with those of matched healthy donors. Naive and central memory subsets were obtained from all 30 or so donors, but regulatory and stem cell-like memory subsets were isolated from only 8 patients and roughly eight healthy donors.

Each donor gave one peripheral blood draw, roughly 110 mL on average, collected into heparinised tubes. A BD FACSAria II was used to sort naive, central memory, regulatory and stem cell-like memory CD4+ T cells with a panel that included CD45RO, CCR7, CD25, CD127, CD95 and CD27. Every sorted population had a purity above 95%. PBMCs were isolated right away by Lymphoprep density gradient centrifugation and were stained directly, without culture. To minimize batch effects, samples were stained and sorted in pairs, one healthy donor with one patient per experiment. This clone has a handful of counts. It has no known antigen specificity. One base away there is no much larger clone; base qualities are not given. Broader findings and caveats from the paper: Type 1 diabetes patients showed a moderate but significant shortening of TCRB CDR3 length in all four CD4+ subsets. PCR might favor shorter templates, but patient and control samples were amplified and corrected together, so any skew would affect both groups equally. Because cDNA was sequenced instead of genomic DNA, activated cells with high expression could be over-represented, although the groups did not differ in activation or CD3 levels. Only small numbers of individuals were included in the HLA sub-analyses, which left unresolved whether HLA type had any influence on TCRB rearrangement. At VDJ recombination sites, patients with type 1 diabetes made fewer insertions and deleted more nucleotides, a pattern implying thymic rearrangement abnormalities. Naive, central memory and regulatory TCRB repertoires appeared more similar among patients than among healthy donors.

The High Capacity cDNA Reverse Transcription Kit was used to reverse transcribe all of the isolated RNA, meaning that expressed TCRB transcripts were what got sequenced. Deep immunoSEQ sequencing was performed on naive, central memory and regulatory T cell samples, with an average of roughly 4 million total reads per sample. Sorted cells were lysed in RLT buffer, and RNA was extracted using DNase-treated RNeasy Micro or Mini kits according to cell number. To prevent cross-contamination, every cell subset was processed on its own, while patient and healthy donor samples were processed together. TCRB sequences were amplified from cDNA with the immunoSEQ multiplex PCR, producing 87-bp fragments spanning the CDR3 region. Amplicons were sequenced on the Illumina HiSeq platform. As for the original processing: Synthetic template baselines were used to correct PCR bias computationally, reads within Hamming distance 2 were collapsed, and singletons that could not be merged were discarded. Reads were aligned against IMGT so that V, D and J genes, CDR3 length and insertions or deletions at six rearrangement sites could be assigned. Within each subset, clonotype counts were normalized to sorted cell number, after which true diversity and Gini coefficients were computed with the tcR R package. The overlap coefficient, calculated on TCRB nucleotide sequences, was used to measure repertoire sharing. Out-of-frame TCRB sequences from naive cells were analyzed to stand in for the pre-selection repertoire. TCRdb obtained this table from immuneACCESS and retained in-frame rearrangements with V and J assigned. These tables miss some clones; where compared with another copy, unresolved V genes account for less than half of the shortfall, and the remainder is unexplained. For V, J and clone size, that table is used; D and trimming come from the DNA. Across this sample there are about 260,000 clones, with just over 20% seen only once. Clones ranked in the top ten supply more than 0.025% of the sample.

Input material: naive CD4+ T cells from blood. The cell subset or site label corresponds to: true naive CD4+ T cells. The TCR was taken from a middle-aged woman with type 1 diabetes.

CDR3 loop: CASNADSYNEQFF. The DNA is as follows: TGTGCCAGCAACGCAGACTCCTACAATGAGCAGTTCTTC. This receptor chain uses TRBV9 and TRBJ2-1; too little of a D gene remains to name it. The CDR3 goes from the cysteine to the phenylalanine over 13 residues. Only the CDR3 DNA is retained, 39 bases long and in frame from the first base. Based on the germline V gene, the CDR1 and CDR2 sequences are SGDLS and YYNGEE. The junction carries 7 bases between V and J, which are trimmed by 6 bases and 0 bases respectively. The CDR3 plus the reference TRBV9 and TRBJ2-1 genes for the other parts give the full variable domain: DSGVTQTPKHLITATGQRVTLRCSPRSGDLSVYWYQQSLDQGLQFLIQYYNGEERAKGNILERFSAQQFPDLHSELNLSSLELGDSALYFCASNADSYNEQFFGPGTRLTVL.